Listed below are T cell receptor beta chains from one sample, sequenced in a study of T-cell reconstitution after alpha-beta-depleted transplantation in children. One entry per CDR3 protein results from TCRdb running MiXCR on the PCR reads. The table lists some 70,000 distinct CDR3 sequences, 5.5% to 7.5% of them singletons, with approximately 2.3% in the top ten. This material consisted of PBMCs from the stem cell graft donor, taken from the stem cell graft. These receptors all stem from a human donor who donated a stem cell graft to a child with acute lymphoblastic leukemia. Both conserved end residues are part of each CDR3. Each record gives: V gene, D gene, clone size, J gene, CDR3 DNA, CDR3 protein. A D gene is named only where the DNA matches it firmly. Part of the rows lack a size; the others show once, few, many or a class for expanded clones.

TRBV6-1	-	many	TRBJ1-1	TGTGCCAGCAGTGAACGGGGCGGGGGTACTGAAGCTTTCTTT	CASSERGGGTEAFF
TRBV18	TRBD1	many	TRBJ1-1	TGTGCCAGCTCCTCCCGGACAGGGGGAACGAGCACTGAAGCTTTCTTT	CASSSRTGGTSTEAFF
TRBV20-1	-	many	TRBJ2-3	TGCAGTGCTAAAGAGGGGCCTAGCACAGATACGCAGTATTTT	CSAKEGPSTDTQYF
TRBV6-4	-	-	TRBJ1-2	TGTGCCAGCAGTGACATTGGCACCTTC	CASSDIGTF
TRBV20-1	-	many	TRBJ1-2	TGCAGTGCCTTTAATTCTAAGAGGACAGGCTACACCTTC	CSAFNSKRTGYTF
TRBV29-1	TRBD2	many	TRBJ2-7	TGCAGCGTTGGGGGACTAGCGGGGATATCCTACGAGCAGTACTTC	CSVGGLAGISYEQYF
TRBV12-3/TRBV12-4	TRBD1	many	TRBJ1-2	TGTGCCACCGGTTCGGGACAGGGGGCTGGTGGCTACACCTTC	CATGSGQGAGGYTF
TRBV28	-	-	TRBJ1-1	TGTGCCAGCAGTTTCCCTATGGGGGGAGGGGAAGCTTTCTTT	CASSFPMGGGEAFF
TRBV27	-	many	TRBJ1-4	TGTGCCAGCAGCGTCTTCGGGGGGGGAGAACTGTTTTTT	CASSVFGGGELFF
TRBV28	-	few	TRBJ2-7	TGTGCCAGCAGGCTTTCCCAGGTCTCCTACGAGCAGTACTTC	CASRLSQVSYEQYF
TRBV5-4	-	once	TRBJ1-1	TGTGCCAGCACCCTAACAGTGTTCGACACTGAAGCTTTCTTT	CASTLTVFDTEAFF
TRBV19	TRBD2	many	TRBJ2-2	TGTGCCAGTAGTAGCAGACTAGCGGGGGAGACGAACACCGGGGAGCTGTTTTTT	CASSSRLAGETNTGELFF
TRBV12-3/TRBV12-4	-	few	TRBJ2-7	TGTGCCAGCAGTTTATCCGAACAGGCCCAGTACTTC	CASSLSEQAQYF
TRBV11-2	TRBD1	-	TRBJ1-4	TGTGCCAGCAGCTTAGATCTGGGACAGGGAGGTGAAAAACTGTTTTTT	CASSLDLGQGGEKLFF
TRBV6-4	TRBD2	many	TRBJ2-2	TGTGCCAGCAGTGAAGCGGGGGGCACCGGGGAGCTGTTTTTT	CASSEAGGTGELFF
TRBV6-2/TRBV6-3	-	many	TRBJ2-7	TGTGCCAGCAGTTCCGTCTCCTACGAGCAGTACTTC	CASSSVSYEQYF
TRBV20-1	-	-	TRBJ1-5	TGCAGTGCTAGAGAGGAGGGACGGGGCAATCAGCCCCAGCATTTT	CSAREEGRGNQPQHF
TRBV18	TRBD1	many	TRBJ1-5	TGTGCCAGCTCACAGGGAACAGGGGGCCTACAGCCCCAGCATTTT	CASSQGTGGLQPQHF
TRBV12-3/TRBV12-4	-	many	TRBJ2-1	TGTGCCAGCAGTCGGACAAACAATGAGCAGTTCTTC	CASSRTNNEQFF
TRBV5-1	-	many	TRBJ2-7	TGCGCCAGCAGCTTGTTGGGAGACTACGAGCAGTACTTC	CASSLLGDYEQYF
TRBV7-3	-	few	TRBJ2-7	TGTGCCAGCAGCTCAACAGGGCCGCACGAGCAGTACTTC	CASSSTGPHEQYF
TRBV6-5	-	many	TRBJ1-2	TGTGCCAGCAGTACCCCAGACTGGGCGGGGGTTGGCTACACCTTC	CASSTPDWAGVGYTF
TRBV7-7	TRBD2	many	TRBJ2-2	TGTGCTAGCAGCTTAAACGTAGCGGGAGGGAGTAACACCGGGGAGCTGTTTTTT	CASSLNVAGGSNTGELFF
TRBV28	-	many	TRBJ1-6	TGTGCCAGCAGTTTACGGGGGGCTGAATCACCCCTCCACTTT	CASSLRGAESPLHF
TRBV20-1	TRBD2	-	TRBJ2-7	TGCAGTGCTGAGGCGGGGGTACAGTACTTC	CSAEAGVQYF
TRBV20-1	TRBD2	many	TRBJ2-1	TGCAGTGCTAGATCTAGCGGGAGCTGGTATGAGCAGTTCTTC	CSARSSGSWYEQFF
TRBV12-3/TRBV12-4	-	many	TRBJ1-1	TGTGCCAGCAGTTTAGGAGTCGGGGAAGCTTTCTTT	CASSLGVGEAFF
TRBV7-8	TRBD2	many	TRBJ2-1	TGTGCCAGCAGCCCCCAGGGCAGCGGGAGTGAGAATGAGCAGTTCTTC	CASSPQGSGSENEQFF
TRBV25-1	-	many	TRBJ1-3	TGTGCCAGCAGGAGACATGACAGGACTAGTCCTGGAAACACCATATATTTT	CASRRHDRTSPGNTIYF
TRBV29-1	TRBD2	few	TRBJ2-5	TGCAGCGTTGGGACTAGCGGGAGGACCCAGTACTTC	CSVGTSGRTQYF
TRBV10-3	TRBD1	few	TRBJ2-7	TGTGCCATCAGTGAGGGACAGGGGGGCCACGAGCAGTACTTC	CAISEGQGGHEQYF
TRBV15	-	-	TRBJ1-5	TGTGCCACCAGCAGAGAGGCGGCAGGTAGTCAGCCCCAGCATTTT	CATSREAAGSQPQHF
TRBV6-5	-	many	TRBJ1-1	TGTGCCAGCAGTGCCTCGAAGGCGAACACTGAAGCTTTCTTT	CASSASKANTEAFF
TRBV20-1	-	few	TRBJ1-1	TGCAGTGCTAGTTTGAGGGCTGAAGCTTTCTTT	CSASLRAEAFF
TRBV4-2	-	many	TRBJ1-4	TGTGCCAGCAGCCAAGGGAGTGGGACCCCTGAACCTAAACTGTTTTTT	CASSQGSGTPEPKLFF
TRBV11-2	-	many	TRBJ1-6	TGTGCCAGCAGCTTAAGACCCAGCTCCTATAATTCACCCCTCCACTTT	CASSLRPSSYNSPLHF
TRBV20-1	-	few	TRBJ2-7	TGCAGTGCCCAACATTCCTACGAGCAGTACTTC	CSAQHSYEQYF
TRBV20-1	TRBD1	many	TRBJ1-1	TGCAGTGCTAGAGGGACAGGGAGGGACACTGAAGCTTTCTTT	CSARGTGRDTEAFF
TRBV4-3	TRBD1	many	TRBJ2-7	TGCGCCAGCAGCCAAGATCGGGGGACAGGGGGCTACGAGCAGTACTTC	CASSQDRGTGGYEQYF
TRBV5-1	-	many	TRBJ1-1	TGCGCCAGCAGCTCCCGCGCAGGGTACACTGAAGCTTTCTTT	CASSSRAGYTEAFF
TRBV7-9	-	many	TRBJ2-7	TGTGCCAGCAGCTTGGAAGGTCTTAACTACGAGCAGTACTTC	CASSLEGLNYEQYF
TRBV7-2	-	many	TRBJ1-1	TGTGCCAGCAGCCTAAGATGGGGGGGGCTCGGCACTGAAGCTTTCTTT	CASSLRWGGLGTEAFF
TRBV6-2/TRBV6-3	-	-	TRBJ2-1	TGTGCCAGCAGTTACTCCTTGCCTACAAATGAGCAGTTCTTC	CASSYSLPTNEQFF
TRBV5-1	-	many	TRBJ1-6	TGCGCCAGCAGCTTGGAAGGGGCGAGTAGATCACCCCTCCACTTT	CASSLEGASRSPLHF
TRBV9	-	many	TRBJ2-1	TGTGCCAGCAGCGAGGTGGGGCAGGGCTCCTACAATGAGCAGTTCTTC	CASSEVGQGSYNEQFF
TRBV20-1	TRBD2	many	TRBJ2-3	TGCAGTGCTAGAGGCGGGACTAGCGGGGGGGGGGCAGATACGCAGTATTTT	CSARGGTSGGGADTQYF
TRBV6-5	-	many	TRBJ1-1	TGTGCCAGCAGTTACGAATCCTTGCATCGGGAAGCTTTCTTT	CASSYESLHREAFF
TRBV29-1	TRBD1	-	TRBJ2-7	TGCAGCGTTGAAGAAGGGATGGGACAGGGAAACTACGAGCAGTACTTC	CSVEEGMGQGNYEQYF
TRBV12-3/TRBV12-4	-	many	TRBJ2-2	TGTGCCAGCCCCGCGACCGGGGAGCTGTTTTTT	CASPATGELFF